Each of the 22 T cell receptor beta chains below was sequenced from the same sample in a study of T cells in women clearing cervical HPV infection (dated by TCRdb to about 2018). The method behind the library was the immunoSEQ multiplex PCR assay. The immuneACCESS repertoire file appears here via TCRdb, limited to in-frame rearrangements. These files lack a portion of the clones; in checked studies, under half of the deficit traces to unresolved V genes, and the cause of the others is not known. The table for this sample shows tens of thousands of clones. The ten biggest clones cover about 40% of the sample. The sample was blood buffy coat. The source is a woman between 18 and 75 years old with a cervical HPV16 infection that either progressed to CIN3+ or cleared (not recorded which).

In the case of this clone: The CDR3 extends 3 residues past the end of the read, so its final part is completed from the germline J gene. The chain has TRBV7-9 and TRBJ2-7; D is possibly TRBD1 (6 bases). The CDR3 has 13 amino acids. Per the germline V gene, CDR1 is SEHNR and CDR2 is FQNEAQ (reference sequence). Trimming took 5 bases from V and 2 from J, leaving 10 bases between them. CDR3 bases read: TGTGCCAGCAGCCTCAGGGGTCCCTACGAG. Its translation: CASSLRGPYE. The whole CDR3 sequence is CASSLRGPYEQYF.

The CDR3 DNA, read in part, is TGTGCCAGCAGCGCCCCCGCAGGGAGCTCCTATAATTCACCG. Its protein product is CASSAPAGSSYNSP. The full CDR3 reads CASSAPAGSSYNSPLFF. The rearrangement uses TRBV9 and TRBJ2-2, with D possibly called TRBD1 or TRBD2 (5 bases each). The read ends 3 residues shy of where the CDR3 ends; the end is completed using the germline J gene. CDR3 length: 17 residues. Germline V gene sequence: CDR1 SGDLS, CDR2 YYNGEE.

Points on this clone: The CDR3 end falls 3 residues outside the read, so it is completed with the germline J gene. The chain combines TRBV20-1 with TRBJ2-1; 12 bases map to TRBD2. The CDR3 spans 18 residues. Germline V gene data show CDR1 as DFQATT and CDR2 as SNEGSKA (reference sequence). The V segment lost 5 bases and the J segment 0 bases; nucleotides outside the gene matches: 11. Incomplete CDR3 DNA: TGCAGTGCTCCGGACAGGGGACTAGCGGGCCTCTCCTACAATGAG. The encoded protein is CSAPDRGLAGLSYNE. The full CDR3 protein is CSAPDRGLAGLSYNEQFF.

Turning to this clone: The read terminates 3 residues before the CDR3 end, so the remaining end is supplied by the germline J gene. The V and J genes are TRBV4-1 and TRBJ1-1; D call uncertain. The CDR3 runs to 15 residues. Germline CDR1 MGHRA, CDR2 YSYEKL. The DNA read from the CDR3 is TGCGCCAGCAGCCAAGATGGGCCGGGGTTTATCGAG. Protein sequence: CASSQDGPGFIE. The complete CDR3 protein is CASSQDGPGFIEAFF.

Partial CDR3 DNA: TGTGCCAGTATCTCCACGGGTAGCGGACTTACCGGGGAG. It yields the protein CASISTGSGLTGE. The CDR3 reads in full as CASISTGSGLTGELFF. The chain joins TRBV19 to TRBJ2-2; TRBD2 is a possible D gene (6 bases). The read terminates 3 residues ahead of where the CDR3 ends, so the germline J gene completes it. Germline V gene lookup returns CDR1 LNHDA and CDR2 SQIVND (reference sequence). The CDR3 length is 16 residues. V lost 7 bases and J lost 5, with 20 bases in between.

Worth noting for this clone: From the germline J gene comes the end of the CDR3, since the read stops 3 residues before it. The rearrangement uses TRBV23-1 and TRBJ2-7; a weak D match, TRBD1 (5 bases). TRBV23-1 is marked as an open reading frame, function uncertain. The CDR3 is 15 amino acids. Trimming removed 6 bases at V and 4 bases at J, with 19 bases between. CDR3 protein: CASSNNLGAKYEQYF. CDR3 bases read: TGCGCCAGCAGCAACAACTTAGGGGCTAAGTACGAG.

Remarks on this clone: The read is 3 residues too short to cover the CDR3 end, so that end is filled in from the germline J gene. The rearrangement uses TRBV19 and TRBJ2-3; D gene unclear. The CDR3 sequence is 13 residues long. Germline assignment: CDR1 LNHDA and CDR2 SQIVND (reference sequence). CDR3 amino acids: CASSIAKVGTQYF. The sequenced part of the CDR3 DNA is TGTGCCAGTAGTATAGCTAAGGTAGGGACG.

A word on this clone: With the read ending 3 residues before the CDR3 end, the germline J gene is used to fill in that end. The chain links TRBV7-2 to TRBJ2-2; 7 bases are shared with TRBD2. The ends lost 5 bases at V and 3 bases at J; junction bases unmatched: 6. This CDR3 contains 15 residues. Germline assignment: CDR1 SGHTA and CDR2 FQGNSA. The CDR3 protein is CASSRGLADTGELFF. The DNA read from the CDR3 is TGTGCCAGCAGCCGCGGGCTAGCGGACACCGGGGAG.

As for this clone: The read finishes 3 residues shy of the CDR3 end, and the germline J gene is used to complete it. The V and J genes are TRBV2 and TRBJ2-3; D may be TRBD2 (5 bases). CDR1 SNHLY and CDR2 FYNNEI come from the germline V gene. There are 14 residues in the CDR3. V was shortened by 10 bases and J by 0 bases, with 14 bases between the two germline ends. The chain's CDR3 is CATQIAISTDTQYF. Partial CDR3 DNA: TGTGCCACACAAATAGCGATTAGCACAGATACG.

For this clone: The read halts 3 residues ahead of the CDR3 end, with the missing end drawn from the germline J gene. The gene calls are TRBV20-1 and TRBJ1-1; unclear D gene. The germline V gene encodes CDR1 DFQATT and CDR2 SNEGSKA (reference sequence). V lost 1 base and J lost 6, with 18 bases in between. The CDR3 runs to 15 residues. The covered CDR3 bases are TGCAGTGCTAGAGGGGTCCGTGGGCGGGAGGCTGAA. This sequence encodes CSARGVRGREAE. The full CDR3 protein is CSARGVRGREAEAFF.

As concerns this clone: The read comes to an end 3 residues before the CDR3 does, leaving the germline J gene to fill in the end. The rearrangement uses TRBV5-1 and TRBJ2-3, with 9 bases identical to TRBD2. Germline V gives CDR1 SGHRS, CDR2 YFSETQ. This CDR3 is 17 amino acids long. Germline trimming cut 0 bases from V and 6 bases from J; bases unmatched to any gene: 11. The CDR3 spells CASSLEASGTLADTQYF. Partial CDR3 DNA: TGCGCCAGCAGCTTGGAGGCTAGCGGGACCCTAGCGGATACG.

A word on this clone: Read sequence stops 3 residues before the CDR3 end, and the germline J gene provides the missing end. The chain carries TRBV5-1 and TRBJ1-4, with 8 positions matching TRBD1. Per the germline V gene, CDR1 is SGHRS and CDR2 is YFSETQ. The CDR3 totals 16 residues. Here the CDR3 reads CASSLSPVPGQAELFF. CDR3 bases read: TGCGCCAGCAGCTTGTCCCCAGTGCCGGGACAGGCGGAA. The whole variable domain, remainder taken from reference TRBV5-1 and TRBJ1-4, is KAGVTQTPRYLIKTRGQQVTLSCSPISGHRSVSWYQQTPGQGLQFLFEYFSETQRNKGNFPGRFSGRQFSNSRSEMNVSTLELGDSALYLCASSLSPVPGQAELFFGSGTQLSVL.

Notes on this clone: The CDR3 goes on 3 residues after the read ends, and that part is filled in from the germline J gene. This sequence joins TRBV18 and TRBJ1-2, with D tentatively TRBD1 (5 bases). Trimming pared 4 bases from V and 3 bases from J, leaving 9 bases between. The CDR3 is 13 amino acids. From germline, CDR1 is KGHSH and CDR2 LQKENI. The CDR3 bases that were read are TGTGCCAGCTCACGGGCGGGGGACTATGGC. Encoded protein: CASSRAGDYG. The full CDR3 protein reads CASSRAGDYGYTF.

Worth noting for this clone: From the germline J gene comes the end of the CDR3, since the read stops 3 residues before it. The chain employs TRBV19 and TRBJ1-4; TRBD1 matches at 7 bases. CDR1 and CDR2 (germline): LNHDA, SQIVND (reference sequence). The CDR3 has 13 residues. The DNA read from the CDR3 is TGTGCCAGTAGTGAGGGGGCGGATTCACCA. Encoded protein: CASSEGADSP. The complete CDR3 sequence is CASSEGADSPLFF.

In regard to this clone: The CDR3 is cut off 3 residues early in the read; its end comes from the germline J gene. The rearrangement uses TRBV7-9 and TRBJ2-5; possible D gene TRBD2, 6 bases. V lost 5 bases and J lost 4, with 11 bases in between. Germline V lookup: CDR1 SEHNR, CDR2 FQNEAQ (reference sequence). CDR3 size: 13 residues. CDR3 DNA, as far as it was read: TGTGCCAGCAGCCCGACAGCGGGAGAGACC. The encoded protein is CASSPTAGET. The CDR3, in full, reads CASSPTAGETQYF.

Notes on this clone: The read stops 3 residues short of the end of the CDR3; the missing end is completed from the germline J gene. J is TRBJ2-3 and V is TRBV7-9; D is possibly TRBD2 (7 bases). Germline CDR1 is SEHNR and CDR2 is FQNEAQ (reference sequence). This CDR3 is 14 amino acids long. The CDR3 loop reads CASNQGREYQPQYF. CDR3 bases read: TGTGCCAGCAACCAGGGGAGGGAGTATCAGCCG.

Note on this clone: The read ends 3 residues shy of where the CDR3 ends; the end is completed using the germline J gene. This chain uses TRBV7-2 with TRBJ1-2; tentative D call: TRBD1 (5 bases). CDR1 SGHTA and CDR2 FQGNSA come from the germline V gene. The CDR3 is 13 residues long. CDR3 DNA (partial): TGTGCCAGCAGCTCCACCACAGGATTCGGC. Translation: CASSSTTGFG. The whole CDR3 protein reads CASSSTTGFGYTF.

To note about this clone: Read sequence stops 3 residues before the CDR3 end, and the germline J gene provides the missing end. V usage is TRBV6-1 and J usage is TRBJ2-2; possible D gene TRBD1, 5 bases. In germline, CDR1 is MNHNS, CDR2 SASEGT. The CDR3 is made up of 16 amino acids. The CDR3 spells CASSEASGQGWEKLFF. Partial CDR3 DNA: TGTGCCAGCAGTGAAGCGAGTGGGCAGGGCTGGGAAAAG.

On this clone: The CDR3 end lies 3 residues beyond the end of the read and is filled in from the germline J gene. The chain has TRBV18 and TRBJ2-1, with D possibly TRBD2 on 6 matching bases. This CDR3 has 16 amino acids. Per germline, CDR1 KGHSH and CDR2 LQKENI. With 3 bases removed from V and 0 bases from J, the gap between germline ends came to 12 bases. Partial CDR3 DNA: TGTGCCAGCTCACCTATCCGGGACTCCTCCTACAATGAG. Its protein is CASSPIRDSSYNE. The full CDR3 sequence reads CASSPIRDSSYNEQFF.

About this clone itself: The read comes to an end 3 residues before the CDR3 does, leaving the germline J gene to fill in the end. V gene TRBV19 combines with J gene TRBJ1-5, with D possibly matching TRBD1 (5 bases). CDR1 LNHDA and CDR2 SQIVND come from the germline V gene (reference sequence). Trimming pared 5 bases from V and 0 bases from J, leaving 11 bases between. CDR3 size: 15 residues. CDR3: CASSSPGGSNQPQHF. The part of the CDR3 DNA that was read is TGTGCCAGTAGTTCTCCCGGGGGTAGCAATCAGCCC.

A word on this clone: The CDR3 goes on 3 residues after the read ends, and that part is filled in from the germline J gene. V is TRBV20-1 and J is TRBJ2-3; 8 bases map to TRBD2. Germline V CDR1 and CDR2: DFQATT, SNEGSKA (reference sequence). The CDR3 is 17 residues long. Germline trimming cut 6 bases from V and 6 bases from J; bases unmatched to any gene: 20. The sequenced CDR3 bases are TGCAGTGCATTTCCCGGCCCGGGGACTAGTTATATGGATACG. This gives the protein CSAFPGPGTSYMDT. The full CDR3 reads CSAFPGPGTSYMDTQYF.

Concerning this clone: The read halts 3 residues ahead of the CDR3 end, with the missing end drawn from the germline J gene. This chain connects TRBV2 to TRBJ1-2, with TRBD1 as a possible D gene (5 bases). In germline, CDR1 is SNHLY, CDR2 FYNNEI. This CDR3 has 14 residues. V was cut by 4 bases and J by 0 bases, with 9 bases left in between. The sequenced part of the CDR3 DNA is TGTGCCAGCAGTGCGGGGGTTTCTAACTATGGC. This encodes CASSAGVSNYG. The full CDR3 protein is CASSAGVSNYGYTF. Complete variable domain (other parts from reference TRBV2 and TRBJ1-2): EPEVTQTPSHQVTQMGQEVILRCVPISNHLYFYWYRQILGQKVEFLVSFYNNEISEKSEIFDDQFSVERPDGSNFTLKIRSTKLEDSAMYFCASSAGVSNYGYTFGSGTRLTVV.